A single sample is the source of the 17 T cell receptor beta chains below, sequenced in a study of blood T cell repertoires in COVID-19. Produced via immunoSEQ multiplex PCR; TCRdb's table is partial and in-frame only. This sample has about 280,000 clones; more than 85% occur once, and the top ten carry roughly 4.8%. The source material was peripheral blood. The receptor set was obtained from a middle-aged man with acute or convalescent COVID-19.

The chain couples TRBV21-1 to TRBJ2-7; TRBD2 is the table's D call, not checked against the DNA. TRBV21-1 is tagged as a pseudogene. This CDR3 is 19 amino acids long. CDR3 amino acids: CASSKVFGGLAGTFGEQYF. The DNA of the CDR3 is TGTGCCAGCAGCAAAGTCTTCGGCGGACTAGCGGGGACCTTTGGAGAGCAGTACTTC.

The chain links TRBV2 to TRBJ1-5; D unclear. This CDR3 has 15 residues. Germline V CDR1 and CDR2: SNHLY, FYNNEI. V was clipped by 7 bases and J by 0 bases, with 13 bases between them. The CDR3 DNA is TGTGCCAGCAAGATTAGCCCGTATAGCAATCAGCCCCAGCATTTT. Residues: CASKISPYSNQPQHF.

The chain links TRBV6-4 to TRBJ1-6, with D unclear. The V end lost 4 bases, the J end lost 2 bases, and 12 bases lay between the germline ends. This CDR3 has 16 amino acids. CDR1 MRHNA and CDR2 SNTAGT come from the germline V gene. The CDR3, as DNA: TGTGCCAGCAGTGGGCGGGGAGGCCCCTATAATTCACCCCTCCACTTT. It translates to CASSGRGGPYNSPLHF.

The rearrangement links TRBV3-1 (or the pseudogene TRBV3-2) to TRBJ1-6; perhaps TRBD1 as D (5 bases). V lost 0 bases to trimming and J lost 6 bases, with 9 bases between them. The CDR3 runs 15 residues. Germline CDR1 reads LGHDT; CDR2 reads YNNKEL (reference sequence). As DNA, the CDR3 is TGTGCCAGCAGCCAAGATCTCCAGGGTAATTCACCCCTCCACTTT. This gives the protein CASSQDLQGNSPLHF.

The V call is TRBV7-9, the J call TRBJ1-2, with 8 bases lining up with TRBD1. J lost 2 bases, V lost 1 base, and 3 bases had no gene match. CDR3 length equals 15 residues. CDR1 is SEHNR, CDR2 FQNEAQ, per germline (reference sequence). The CDR3 DNA reads TGTGCCAGCAGCTTAGAGGACAGGGTGAACTATGGCTACACCTTC. Protein product: CASSLEDRVNYGYTF.

The chain is built from TRBV5-1 and TRBJ2-7; D gene unclear. The V gene's germline CDR1 is SGHRS and CDR2 YFSETQ. The CDR3 totals 13 residues. Trimming removed 0 bases at V and 3 bases at J, with 7 bases between. The CDR3 nucleotides read TGCGCCAGCAGCTTGGTGGCAAACTACGAGCAGTACTTC. The encoded protein is CASSLVANYEQYF.

The rearrangement uses TRBV21-1 and TRBJ1-5. TRBV21-1 is designated a pseudogene. The CDR3 length is 14 residues. CDR3 amino acids: CASSKGGRDQPQHF. In nucleotides, the CDR3 is TGTGCCAGCAGCAAAGGAGGGAGGGATCAGCCCCAGCATTTT.

The chain combines TRBV6-5 with TRBJ2-6; 9 bases are shared with TRBD1. This CDR3 contains 14 residues. Trimming at V came to 10 bases and at J to 3 bases, leaving 4 bases not matched to a gene. Germline assignment: CDR1 MNHEY and CDR2 SVGAGI. The CDR3 bases are TGTGCCACGCGGGACAGGGATGGGGCCAACGTCCTGACTTTC. It encodes CATRDRDGANVLTF.

The genes are TRBV6-5 and TRBJ1-2; TRBD1 might be the D (5 bases). The CDR3 loop spans 13 amino acids. Germline CDR1 reads MNHEY; CDR2 reads SVGAGI. The V gene lost 6 bases and the J gene lost 5 bases, with 13 bases spanning the gap. The CDR3 DNA follows: TGTGCCAGCAGCTTGGGGACTTATTATGGCTACACCTTC. Amino acids: CASSLGTYYGYTF.

The chain has TRBV6-5 and TRBJ2-7, with D tentatively TRBD1 (6 bases). The CDR3 is 13 residues long. V was pared by 7 bases and J by 2 bases, with 12 bases between. CDR1 and CDR2 (germline): MNHEY, SVGAGI. CDR3 bases: TGTGCCAGCATTCAGGGGACCCCCTACGAGCAGTACTTC. This codes for CASIQGTPYEQYF.

This chain links TRBV27 with TRBJ1-2; 10 nucleotides agree with TRBD1. Trimming cost V 8 bases and J 4 bases; bases outside gene matches: 13. CDR1 is MNHEY, CDR2 SMNVEV, per germline (reference sequence). CDR3 size: 16 residues. The DNA of the CDR3 is TGTGCCAGCCGTAGGTCGGGGACAGGGGACAGCTATGGCTACACCTTC. Residues: CASRRSGTGDSYGYTF.

The chain joins TRBV3-1 (or the pseudogene TRBV3-2) to TRBJ2-3; 10 bases map to TRBD2. The CDR3 length is 16 residues. In germline, CDR1 is LGHDT, CDR2 YNNKEL (reference sequence). V shed 1 base, J shed 9 bases, and the junction held 10 bases outside the gene matches. The CDR3 region is CASSQGQRGGLDTQYF. CDR3 in DNA: TGTGCCAGCAGCCAAGGTCAGCGGGGGGGCCTCGACACGCAGTATTTT.

The V gene is TRBV2, the J gene TRBJ1-4, with TRBD1 matching 9 bases. V lost 3 bases, J lost 10 bases, and 15 bases stayed unmatched. Germline V gives CDR1 SNHLY, CDR2 FYNNEI. This CDR3 has 17 amino acids. The CDR3 sequence: CASSESPGTGRARKLFF. Written as DNA, the CDR3 is TGTGCCAGCAGTGAGTCTCCCGGGACAGGGCGGGCAAGAAAACTGTTTTTT.

CDR3 in amino acids: CASSAQIGLLNTEAFF. The CDR3 region has the DNA TGTGCCAGCAGTGCCCAAATTGGGCTCCTGAACACTGAAGCTTTCTTT. This chain joins TRBV6-4 and TRBJ1-1; D ambiguous. CDR3 length: 16 amino acids. Germline values: CDR1 MRHNA, CDR2 SNTAGT. Trimming removed 4 bases from V and 0 bases from J, with 15 bases in between.

This clone was recorded a few times. The CDR3 region has the DNA TGTGCCAGCACCTCACAGGGTCGGGACACTGAAGCTTTCTTT. Its protein is CASTSQGRDTEAFF. The V call is TRBV2, the J call TRBJ1-1; D may be TRBD1 (6 bases). Trimming pared 7 bases from V and 3 bases from J, leaving 15 bases between. Germline lookup yields CDR1 SNHLY and CDR2 FYNNEI. The CDR3 length is 14 residues. Filled out from reference TRBV2 and TRBJ1-1, the complete variable domain reads EPEVTQTPSHQVTQMGQEVILRCVPISNHLYFYWYRQILGQKVEFLVSFYNNEISEKSEIFDDQFSVERPDGSNFTLKIRSTKLEDSAMYFCASTSQGRDTEAFFGQGTRLTVV.

This rearrangement joins TRBV5-4 to TRBJ1-1, with D possibly being TRBD1 (6 bases). Germline-derived CDR1 and CDR2 are SGHNT and YYREEE (reference sequence). The CDR3 sequence is 15 residues long. Trimming removed 3 bases at V and 0 bases at J, with 12 bases between. The CDR3: CASSSTGRVNTEAFF. CDR3 in DNA: TGTGCCAGCAGCTCTACAGGGCGGGTGAACACTGAAGCTTTCTTT.

This clone has just one count. The chain combines TRBV29-1 with TRBJ1-1; TRBD1 matches 7 bases. CDR1 SQVTM and CDR2 ANQGSEA come from the germline V gene. V lost 6 bases, J lost 7 bases, and 11 bases stayed unmatched. CDR3 length: 13 residues. The CDR3 is CSVETRTGLEAFF. The CDR3, as DNA: TGCAGCGTCGAAACCAGGACAGGACTTGAAGCTTTCTTT.